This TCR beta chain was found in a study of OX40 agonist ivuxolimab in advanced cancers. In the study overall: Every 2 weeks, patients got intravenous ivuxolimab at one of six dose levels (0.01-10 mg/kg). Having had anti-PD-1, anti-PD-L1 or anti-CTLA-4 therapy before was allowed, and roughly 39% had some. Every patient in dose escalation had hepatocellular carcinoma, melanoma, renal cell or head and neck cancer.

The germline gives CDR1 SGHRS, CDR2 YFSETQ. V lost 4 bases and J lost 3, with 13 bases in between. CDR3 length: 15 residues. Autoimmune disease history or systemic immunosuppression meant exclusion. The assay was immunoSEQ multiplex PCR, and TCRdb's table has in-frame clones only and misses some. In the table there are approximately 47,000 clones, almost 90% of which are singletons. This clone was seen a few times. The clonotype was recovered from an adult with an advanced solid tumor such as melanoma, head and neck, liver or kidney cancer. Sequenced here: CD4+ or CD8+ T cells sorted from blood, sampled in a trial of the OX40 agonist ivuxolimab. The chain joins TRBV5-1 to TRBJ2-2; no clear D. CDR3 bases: TGCGCCAGCAGCCAAAAAACCGAATACACCGGGGAGCTGTTTTTT. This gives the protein CASSQKTEYTGELFF.